Below are 14 T cell receptor beta chains sequenced from a single sample in a study of shared clonotypes between healthy human individuals. The protocol was immunoSEQ multiplex PCR, while the TCRdb copy is restricted to in-frame clones and leaves out a portion. The data contain roughly 2.5 million clones, just over 90% of them singletons. Sequencing input: naive CD4+ T cells sorted from blood. Specified subset: CD45RA+ positively selected. All receptors derive from a man between 18 and 29 years old in good health.

The chain links TRBV19 to TRBJ1-4, with 8 bases matching TRBD1. This CDR3 region has 17 residues. Germline values: CDR1 LNHDA, CDR2 SQIVND (reference sequence). V was clipped by 7 bases and J by 3 bases; unmatched bases: 13. In nucleotides, the CDR3 is TGTGCCAGTACCTTGGAGGGGACAGGTGTTCCTAATGAAAAACTGTTTTTT. It encodes CASTLEGTGVPNEKLFF.

This clone has only one observation. The chain is built from TRBV10-3 and TRBJ1-5; no clear D gene. Germline V gene data show CDR1 as ENHRY and CDR2 as SYGVKD. Trimming shortened V by 4 bases and J by 0 bases, and 7 bases separated the two germline ends. This CDR3 region has 14 residues. Written as DNA, the CDR3 is TGTGCCATCAGTGGACACGATAGCAATCAGCCCCAGCATTTT. Its translation is CAISGHDSNQPQHF.

Turning to this clone: Different DNA sequences within this sample yield the same CDR3. The chain employs TRBV7-9 and TRBJ2-7; D remains unclear. V shed 4 bases and J shed 6 bases, with 7 bases lying between them. Germline V gives CDR1 SEHNR, CDR2 FQNEAQ (reference sequence). This CDR3 spans 11 amino acids. For the CDR3, the DNA is TGTGCCAGCAGCTCCCTTAGCGAGCAGTACTTC. This translates into CASSSLSEQYF.

The chain has TRBV10-3 and TRBJ1-4; 7 bases map to TRBD1. The CDR3 spans 14 residues. J lost 10 bases, V lost 10 bases, and 15 bases had no gene match. Looked up from germline, CDR1 is ENHRY and CDR2 is SYGVKD. The chain's CDR3 is CATGTVEGGSKLFF. Written as DNA, the CDR3 is TGTGCCACCGGGACAGTGGAGGGGGGGTCAAAACTGTTTTTT.

This chain links TRBV30 with TRBJ2-1; TRBD2 is a possible D gene (6 bases). Trimming shortened V by 4 bases and J by 7 bases, and 8 bases separated the two germline ends. CDR1 is GTSNPN and CDR2 is SVGIG in the germline V gene (reference sequence). The CDR3 extends over 11 amino acids. CDR3 DNA sequence: TGTGCCTGGAATGGAGGGAATGAGCAGTTCTTC. Protein sequence: CAWNGGNEQFF. The full variable domain, in which reference TRBV30 and TRBJ2-1 provide the parts outside the CDR3, is SQTIHQWPATLVQPVGSPLSLECTVEGTSNPNLYWYRQAAGRGLQLLFYSVGIGQISSEVPQNLSASRPQDRQFILSSKKLLLSDSGFYLCAWNGGNEQFFGPGTRLTVL.

The gene calls are TRBV6-5 and TRBJ2-4, with D maybe TRBD2 (5 bases). CDR3 size: 15 residues. CDR1 is MNHEY and CDR2 is SVGAGI in the germline V gene. Trimming removed 4 bases at V and 0 bases at J, with 10 bases between. Written as DNA, the CDR3 is TGTGCCAGCAGTTCACCTGAGGGAGCCAAAAACATTCAGTACTTC. Its protein product is CASSSPEGAKNIQYF.

This chain joins TRBV18 and TRBJ1-6; a possible D gene is TRBD1 (5 bases). V was clipped by 1 base and J by 5 bases, with 9 bases between them. The CDR3 covers 15 residues. Germline values: CDR1 KGHSH, CDR2 LQKENI. This CDR3 reads CASSPLQGDNSPLHF. As DNA, the CDR3 is TGTGCCAGCTCACCACTTCAAGGGGATAATTCACCCCTCCACTTT.

The chain combines TRBV2 with TRBJ2-3, with 7 positions matching TRBD2. The CDR3 consists of 14 residues. Losses at the gene ends were 8 bases for V and 3 bases for J; bases not matched to a gene: 8. Germline V CDR1 and CDR2: SNHLY, FYNNEI. The CDR3 bases are TGTGCCAGCGGTAGCGGGCTAAGTACAGATACGCAGTATTTT. Translated: CASGSGLSTDTQYF.

As to this clone: The same CDR3 is also encoded by other DNA sequences in this sample. This chain joins TRBV14 and TRBJ1-4, with D tentatively TRBD1 (5 bases). The CDR3 has 13 residues. Trimming stripped 1 base from V and 7 bases from J, with 7 bases between. Germline-derived CDR1 and CDR2 are SGHDN and FVKESK. This CDR3 is CASSQGGREKLFF. CDR3 DNA sequence: TGTGCCAGCAGCCAAGGGGGACGTGAAAAACTGTTTTTT.

This chain joins TRBV28 and TRBJ1-4, with a weak D call TRBD1 (6 bases). Looked up from germline, CDR1 is MDHEN and CDR2 is SYDVKM. The CDR3 is 14 amino acids. V lost 6 bases and J 8 bases, leaving 16 bases between the germline ends. The CDR3 nucleotides are TGTGCCAGCAGCCCCACAGGGATCGGCGAAAAACTGTTTTTT. It yields the protein CASSPTGIGEKLFF. The whole variable domain, remainder taken from reference TRBV28 and TRBJ1-4, is DVKVTQSSRYLVKRTGEKVFLECVQDMDHENMFWYRQDPGLGLRLIYFSYDVKMKEKGDIPEGYSVSREKKERFSLILESASTNQTSMYLCASSPTGIGEKLFFGSGTQLSVL.

The rearrangement joins TRBV6-6 to TRBJ1-2; no clear D gene. The CDR3 runs 15 residues. Deletions cut 2 bases from V and 5 bases from J, with 15 bases between. CDR1 MNHNY and CDR2 SVGAGI come from the germline V gene (reference sequence). The CDR3 here is CASSYRGPGGYGYTF. In nucleotides, the CDR3 is TGTGCCAGCAGTTACCGAGGACCGGGAGGGTATGGCTACACCTTC.

The CDR3 DNA reads TGTGCCAGCAGTTTATTGTTCGACACCGGGGAGCTGTTTTTT. It codes for CASSLLFDTGELFF. This chain links TRBV27 with TRBJ2-2; D remains unclear. V shed 1 base and J shed 3 bases, with 6 bases lying between them. The CDR3 covers 14 residues. Germline V CDR1 and CDR2: MNHEY, SMNVEV (reference sequence).

The gene calls are TRBV9 and TRBJ2-7; D is unclear. The V gene lost 0 bases and the J gene lost 7 bases, with 11 bases spanning the gap. Germline V gives CDR1 SGDLS, CDR2 YYNGEE. The CDR3 loop spans 13 amino acids. DNA of the CDR3: TGTGCCAGCAGCGTAGCGCCCAAGGAGGAGCAGTACTTC. Its protein product is CASSVAPKEEQYF.

The sample holds one count of this clone. This chain uses TRBV5-1 with TRBJ1-4, with 8 bases lining up with TRBD1. V lost 3 bases, J lost 6 bases, and 13 bases stayed unmatched. The CDR3 extends over 17 amino acids. CDR1 is SGHRS and CDR2 is YFSETQ in the germline V gene. The CDR3 region has the DNA TGCGCCAGCAGCTCCCTAGGTCTACAGGGGGAATATGAAAAACTGTTTTTT. This gives the protein CASSSLGLQGEYEKLFF.